This T cell receptor (beta chain) appears in the sequencing data of a study of CD8 T cells in Susac syndrome. Reverse transcription of roughly 0.5 to 1 ug RNA was performed with random hexamers. Using its own MiXCR run on the immunoSEQ multiplex PCR reads, TCRdb lists one record per CDR3 protein. The table includes 150,000 to 200,000 distinct CDR3 sequences, under 95% detected once. The sample was CD4+ T cells from PBMCs. This clonotype originated in a human donor with Susac syndrome.

CDR3: CASSLNPGGVGTQYF. DNA for the CDR3: TGTGCCAGCAGTTTAAACCCAGGAGGGGTGGGGACCCAGTACTTC. The gene calls are TRBV12-3 or TRBV12-4 and TRBJ2-5, with D perhaps matching TRBD2 (6 bases). The length of the CDR3 is 15 residues. The ends were cut back, 2 bases at V and 7 bases at J, with 17 bases in the middle.